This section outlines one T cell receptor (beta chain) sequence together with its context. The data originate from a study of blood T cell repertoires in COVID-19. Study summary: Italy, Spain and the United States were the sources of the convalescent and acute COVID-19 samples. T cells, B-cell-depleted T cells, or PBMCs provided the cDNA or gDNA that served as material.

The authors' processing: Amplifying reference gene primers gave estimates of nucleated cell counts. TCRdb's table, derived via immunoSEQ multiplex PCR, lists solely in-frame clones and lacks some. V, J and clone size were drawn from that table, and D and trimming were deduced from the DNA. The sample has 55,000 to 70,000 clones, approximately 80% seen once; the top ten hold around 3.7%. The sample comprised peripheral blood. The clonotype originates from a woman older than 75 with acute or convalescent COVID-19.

CDR3: CASSRQGWYGYTF. CDR3 nucleotide sequence: TGTGCCAGCAGCCGACAGGGATGGTATGGCTACACCTTC. V is TRBV5-6 and J is TRBJ1-2; 7 nucleotides line up with TRBD1. The germline CDR1 and CDR2 sequences are SGHDT and YYEEEE. After removal of 4 bases from V and 5 bases from J, the junction contained 5 bases not matched to a gene. This CDR3 comprises 13 residues.